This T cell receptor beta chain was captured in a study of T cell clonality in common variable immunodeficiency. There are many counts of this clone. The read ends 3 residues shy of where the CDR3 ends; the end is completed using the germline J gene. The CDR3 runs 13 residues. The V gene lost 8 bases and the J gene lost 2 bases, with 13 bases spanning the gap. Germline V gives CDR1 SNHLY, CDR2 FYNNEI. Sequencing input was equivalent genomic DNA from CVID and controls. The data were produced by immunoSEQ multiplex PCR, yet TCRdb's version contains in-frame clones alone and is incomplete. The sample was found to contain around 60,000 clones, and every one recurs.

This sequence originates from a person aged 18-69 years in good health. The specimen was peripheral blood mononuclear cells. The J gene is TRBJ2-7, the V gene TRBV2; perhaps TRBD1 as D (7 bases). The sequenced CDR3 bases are TGTGCCAGCGGGCGGGACAGCCCCTACGAG. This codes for CASGRDSPYE. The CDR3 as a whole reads CASGRDSPYEQYF.